This section outlines one T cell receptor (beta chain) sequence together with its context. Its antigen is still unknown. Base qualities were left out, and no much larger clone turns up one base away. Unmatched junction bases come to 5, with V trimmed by 6 bases and J by 3 bases. The cysteine opens and the phenylalanine closes a CDR3 of 15 amino acids. Here the CDR3 DNA is all that survives: 45 bases in frame from base 1. Per the germline V gene, MNHEY is the CDR1 and SVGAGI is the CDR2. The sample is drawn from a study of blood T cell repertoires in COVID-19 (dated by TCRdb to between 2020 and 2021). For the study in its entirety: Samples covering the acute and convalescent phases of COVID-19 were provided by collaborators in the United States, Italy and Spain. The repertoires were released in a freely available public database intended as a resource for research on the immune response to SARS-CoV-2. The sample metadata nearly always contained a de-identified subject ID, COVID-19 status, age in years and sex. Where available, HLA class I and class II types were obtained from metadata supplied by the sample provider rather than from assay-based typing. Subjects who had been exposed to COVID-19, were actively infected with it, or had recovered from it provided the deeply sampled blood TCRbeta repertoires that made up the dataset. The material from the prospective study consisted of cDNA or gDNA derived from T cells, B-cell-depleted T cells, or PBMCs. Samples came from the ongoing ImmuneRACE study (first 160 participants) plus 1,254 subjects from 6 global collaborators.

The immunoSEQ Assay, a bias-controlled multiplex PCR, was used to amplify TCRbeta CDR3 regions from genomic DNA. On the authors' methods: Within the assay, amplification of reference gene primers was used to estimate how many nucleated cells each sample contained. To quantify the absolute abundance of each unique TCRbeta CDR3 rearrangement, sequence reads were collapsed and filtered. For each sample, productive Simpson clonality was calculated as the square root of Simpson's diversity index across productive rearrangements. TCRdb retrieved this table from immuneACCESS and kept in-frame rearrangements only. Not all clones are present; in checked studies, unresolved V genes account for under half, and no reason is known for the remainder. The DNA was the basis for D and trimming; V, J and clone size are from that table. In this sample the table shows around 70,000 clones, 70% to 85% of which occur a single time. Jointly, the top ten make up around a tenth of the sample.

The research as a whole found: The quantity of clinical and demographic metadata differed by source and by participant and was supplied without curation.

Whole blood was collected in K2EDTA tubes by collaborating institutions according to the institutions' own protocols. For TCRbeta analysis, collaborators shipped samples as frozen whole blood, isolated PBMCs, or DNA extracted from either of those sample types. Recombination linked TRBV6-5 to TRBJ2-3, and TRBD2 matches 11 of the central bases. The source material was peripheral blood. The source of this sequence is a woman aged 45-60 years with acute or convalescent COVID-19. The CDR3 amino acid sequence is: CASRFSSGGTDTQYF. At the DNA level, the sequence is TGTGCCAGCAGGTTCTCTAGCGGGGGGACAGATACGCAGTATTTT.